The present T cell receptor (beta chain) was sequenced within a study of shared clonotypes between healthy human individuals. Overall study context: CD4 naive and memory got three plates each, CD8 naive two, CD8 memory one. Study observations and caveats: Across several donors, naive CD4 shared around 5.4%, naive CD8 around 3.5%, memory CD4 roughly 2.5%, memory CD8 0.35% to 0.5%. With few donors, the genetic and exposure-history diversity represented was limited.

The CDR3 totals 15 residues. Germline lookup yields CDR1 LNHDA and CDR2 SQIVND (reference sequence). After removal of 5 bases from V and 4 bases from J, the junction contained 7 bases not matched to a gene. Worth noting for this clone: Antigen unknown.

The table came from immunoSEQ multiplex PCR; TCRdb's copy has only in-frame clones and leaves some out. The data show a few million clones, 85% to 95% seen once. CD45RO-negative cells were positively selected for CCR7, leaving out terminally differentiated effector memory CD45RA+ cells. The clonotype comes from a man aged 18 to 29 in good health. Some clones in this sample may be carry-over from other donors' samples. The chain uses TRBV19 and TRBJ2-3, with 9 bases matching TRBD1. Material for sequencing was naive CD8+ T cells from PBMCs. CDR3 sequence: CASSGGTGSADTQYF. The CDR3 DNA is TGTGCCAGTAGTGGCGGGACAGGGTCCGCAGATACGCAGTATTTT.